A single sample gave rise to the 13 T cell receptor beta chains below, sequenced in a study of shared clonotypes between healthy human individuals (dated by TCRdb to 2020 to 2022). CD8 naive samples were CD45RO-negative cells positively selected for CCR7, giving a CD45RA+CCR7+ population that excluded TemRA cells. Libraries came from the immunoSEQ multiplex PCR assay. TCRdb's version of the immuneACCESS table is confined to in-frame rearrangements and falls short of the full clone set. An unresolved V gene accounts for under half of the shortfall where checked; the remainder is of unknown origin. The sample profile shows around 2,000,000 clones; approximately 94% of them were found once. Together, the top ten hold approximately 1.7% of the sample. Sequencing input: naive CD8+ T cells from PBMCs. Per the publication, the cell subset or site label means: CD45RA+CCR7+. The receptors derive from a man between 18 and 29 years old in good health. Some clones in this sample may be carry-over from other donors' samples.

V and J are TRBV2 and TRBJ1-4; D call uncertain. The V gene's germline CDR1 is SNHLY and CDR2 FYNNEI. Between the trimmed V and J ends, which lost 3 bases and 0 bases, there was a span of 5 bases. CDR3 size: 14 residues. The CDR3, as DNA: TGTGCCAGCAGTGACCTTACAACTAATGAAAAACTGTTTTTT. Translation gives CASSDLTTNEKLFF. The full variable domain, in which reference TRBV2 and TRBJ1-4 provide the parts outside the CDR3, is EPEVTQTPSHQVTQMGQEVILRCVPISNHLYFYWYRQILGQKVEFLVSFYNNEISEKSEIFDDQFSVERPDGSNFTLKIRSTKLEDSAMYFCASSDLTTNEKLFFGSGTQLSVL.

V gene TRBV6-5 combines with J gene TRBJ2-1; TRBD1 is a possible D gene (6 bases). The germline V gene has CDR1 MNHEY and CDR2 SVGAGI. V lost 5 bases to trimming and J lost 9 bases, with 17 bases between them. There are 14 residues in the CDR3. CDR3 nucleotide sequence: TGTGCCAGCAGTCCCGACAGGATTGGTAGTGAGCAGTTCTTC. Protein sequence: CASSPDRIGSEQFF.

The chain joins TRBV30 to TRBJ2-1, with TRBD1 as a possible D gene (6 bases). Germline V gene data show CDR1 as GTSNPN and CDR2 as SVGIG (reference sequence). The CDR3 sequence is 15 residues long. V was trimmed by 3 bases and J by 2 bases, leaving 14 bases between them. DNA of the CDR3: TGTGCCTGGAGCCTTGGCAGGGGACCCTACAATGAGCAGTTCTTC. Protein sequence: CAWSLGRGPYNEQFF.

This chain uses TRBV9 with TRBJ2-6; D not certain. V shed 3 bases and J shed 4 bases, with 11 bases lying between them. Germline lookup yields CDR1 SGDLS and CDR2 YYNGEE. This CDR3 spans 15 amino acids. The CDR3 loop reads CASSGPLRGANVLTF. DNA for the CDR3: TGTGCCAGCAGCGGCCCATTGAGAGGGGCCAACGTCCTGACTTTC.

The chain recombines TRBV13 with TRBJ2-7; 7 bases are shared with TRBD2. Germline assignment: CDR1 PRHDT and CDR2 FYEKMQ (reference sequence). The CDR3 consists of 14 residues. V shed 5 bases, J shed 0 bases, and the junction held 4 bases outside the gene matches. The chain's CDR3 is CASSVGTTSYEQYF. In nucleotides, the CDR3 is TGTGCCAGCAGCGTCGGGACTACCTCCTACGAGCAGTACTTC.

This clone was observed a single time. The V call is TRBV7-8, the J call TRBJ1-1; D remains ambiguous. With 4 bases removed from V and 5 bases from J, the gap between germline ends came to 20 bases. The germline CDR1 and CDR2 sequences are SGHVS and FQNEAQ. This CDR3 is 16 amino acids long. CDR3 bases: TGTGCCAGCAGCTCTGGACCCCGGACGGGAGGGACTGAAGCTTTCTTT. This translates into CASSSGPRTGGTEAFF.

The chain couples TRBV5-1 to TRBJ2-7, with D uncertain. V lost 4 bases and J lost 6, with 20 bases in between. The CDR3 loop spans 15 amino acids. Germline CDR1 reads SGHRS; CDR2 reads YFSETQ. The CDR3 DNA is TGCGCCAGCAGCCACCTAAGCCAAACCCCAAGCGAGCAGTACTTC. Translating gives CASSHLSQTPSEQYF. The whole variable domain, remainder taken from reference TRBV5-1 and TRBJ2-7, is KAGVTQTPRYLIKTRGQQVTLSCSPISGHRSVSWYQQTPGQGLQFLFEYFSETQRNKGNFPGRFSGRQFSNSRSEMNVSTLELGDSALYLCASSHLSQTPSEQYFGPGTRLTVT.

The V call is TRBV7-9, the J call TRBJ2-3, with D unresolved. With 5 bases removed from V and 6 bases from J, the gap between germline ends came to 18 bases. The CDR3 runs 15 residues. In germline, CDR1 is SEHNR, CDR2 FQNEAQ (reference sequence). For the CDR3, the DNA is TGTGCCAGCAGCCCCCCCACATCCTTGGTGGATACGCAGTATTTT. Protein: CASSPPTSLVDTQYF.

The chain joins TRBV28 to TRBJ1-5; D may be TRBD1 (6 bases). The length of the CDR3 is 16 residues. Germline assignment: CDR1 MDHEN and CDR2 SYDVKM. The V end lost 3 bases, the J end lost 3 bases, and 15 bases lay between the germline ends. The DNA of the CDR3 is TGTGCCAGCAGTTTCCTCGGAGGGGGGACCAATCAGCCCCAGCATTTT. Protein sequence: CASSFLGGGTNQPQHF.

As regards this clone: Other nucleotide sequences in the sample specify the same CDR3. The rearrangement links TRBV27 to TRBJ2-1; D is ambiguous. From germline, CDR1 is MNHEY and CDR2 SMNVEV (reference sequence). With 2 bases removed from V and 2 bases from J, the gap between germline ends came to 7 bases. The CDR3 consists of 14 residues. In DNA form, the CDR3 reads TGTGCCAGCAGTTTAAGGAGCCCCTACAATGAGCAGTTCTTC. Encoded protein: CASSLRSPYNEQFF.

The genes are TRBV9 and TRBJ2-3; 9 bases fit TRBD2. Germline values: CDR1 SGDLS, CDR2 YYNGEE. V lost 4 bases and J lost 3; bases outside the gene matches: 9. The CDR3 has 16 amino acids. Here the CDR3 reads CASSLGLAGATDTQYF. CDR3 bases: TGTGCCAGCAGCCTCGGTTTAGCGGGAGCTACAGATACGCAGTATTTT.

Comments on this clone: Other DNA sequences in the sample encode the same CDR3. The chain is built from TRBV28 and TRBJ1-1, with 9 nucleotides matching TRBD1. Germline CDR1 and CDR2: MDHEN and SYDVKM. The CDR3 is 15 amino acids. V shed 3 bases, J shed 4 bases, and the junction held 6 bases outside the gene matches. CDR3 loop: CASSLGQGLGTEAFF. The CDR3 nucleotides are TGTGCCAGCAGTTTGGGACAGGGTCTGGGCACTGAAGCTTTCTTT. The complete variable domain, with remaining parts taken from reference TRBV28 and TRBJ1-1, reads DVKVTQSSRYLVKRTGEKVFLECVQDMDHENMFWYRQDPGLGLRLIYFSYDVKMKEKGDIPEGYSVSREKKERFSLILESASTNQTSMYLCASSLGQGLGTEAFFGQGTRLTVV.

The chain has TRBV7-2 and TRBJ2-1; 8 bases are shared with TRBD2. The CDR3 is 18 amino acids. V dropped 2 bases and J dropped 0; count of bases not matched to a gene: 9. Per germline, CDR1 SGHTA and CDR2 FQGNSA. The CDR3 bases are TGTGCCAGCAGCTTAAATAGCGGGATATCAAACTCCTACAATGAGCAGTTCTTC. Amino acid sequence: CASSLNSGISNSYNEQFF.